This T cell receptor beta chain was identified during a study of T-cell reconstitution after alpha-beta-depleted transplantation in children. General study results and limits: Diversity and T-cell counts at one year after transplant derived mostly from new T cells. Two months or so post-transplant, alpha-beta T cells reportedly derived from several hundred expanded graft clones.

This clonotype was counted many times. Antigen specificity is unknown. Construction of the TCRbeta library involved unique molecular identifiers. MiXCR, applied by TCRdb to the PCR reads, yields one record per CDR3 protein. The profile shows 200,000 to 250,000 distinct CDR3 sequences, under 8.5% of them singletons. This TCR came from a male patient between 2 and 15 years old who had a stem cell transplant for acute myeloid leukemia, so the T cells may come from the graft donor. Sequencing used PBMCs, mostly from graft donor cells, obtained 360 days after TCRalphabeta/CD19-depleted stem cell transplant.

The CDR3 region has the DNA TGTGCCAGCAGTCGACAGGAATACAATGAGCAGTTCTTC. This codes for CASSRQEYNEQFF. This chain links TRBV3-1 with TRBJ2-1; D is possibly TRBD1 (6 bases). Germline CDR1 LGHDT, CDR2 YNNKEL (reference sequence). CDR3 length: 13 residues. V was clipped by 6 bases and J by 4 bases, with 10 bases between them.